These 21 T cell receptor beta chains originate from one sample sequenced in a study of T cells in Graves' hyperthyroidism and ophthalmopathy (dated 2019 in TCRdb). Library method: multiplex PCR. The sample was run on an Illumina HiSeq 2000. The TCR beta CDR3 regions were amplified from RNA transcripts. For the first round of RT-PCR on the TCR CDR3, the HTBI primer set was used together with the Qiagen OneStep RT-PCR kit. TCRdb trimmed the raw reads at Q25, called clones with MiXCR and kept productive beta chains. Rows with a matching CDR3 protein are joined into one entry that keeps the most common DNA and genes. A total of about 740,000 distinct CDR3 sequences appear in this sample, about 15% of them only once. The top ten clones comprise roughly 10% of the sample. Sequenced sample: blood. The source of these receptors is a woman aged 18-30 years with Graves' hyperthyroidism.

This clonotype came up many times. The rearrangement joins TRBV30 to TRBJ2-7; TRBD2 matches at 11 bases. Germline V gives CDR1 GTSNPN, CDR2 SVGIG (reference sequence). J gave up 0 bases and V 3 bases, and 1 base lay outside the gene matches. CDR3 length: 14 residues. The CDR3 loop reads CAWRGLADSYEQYF. CDR3 DNA: TGTGCCTGGAGGGGACTAGCGGACTCCTACGAGCAGTACTTC.

The chain is built from TRBV29-1 and TRBJ1-5, with a weak D call TRBD1 (5 bases). This CDR3 comprises 13 residues. CDR1 SQVTM and CDR2 ANQGSEA come from the germline V gene. The ends were cut back, 4 bases at V and 4 bases at J, with 11 bases in the middle. This CDR3 is CSVGDLRNQPQHF. The CDR3 coding sequence is TGCAGCGTTGGGGACCTTCGTAATCAGCCCCAGCATTTT.

This clonotype was recorded at least ten times. The chain carries TRBV20-1 and TRBJ1-2; D call uncertain. Deletions cut 3 bases from V and 6 bases from J, with 20 bases between. The CDR3 has 15 amino acids. Germline CDR1 reads DFQATT; CDR2 reads SNEGSKA (reference sequence). CDR3 in amino acids: CSASVLPRVGHGYTF. The CDR3, as DNA: TGCAGTGCTAGTGTTCTTCCCCGGGTCGGGCATGGCTACACCTTC.

This clonotype occurred many times. The CDR3 is CASFPRGRTNEQYF. CDR3 sequence (DNA): TGTGCCAGCTTCCCGAGAGGCCGTACTAACGAGCAGTACTTC. V usage is TRBV28 and J usage is TRBJ2-7; no clear D. This CDR3 has 14 residues. Germline CDR1 and CDR2: MDHEN and SYDVKM. V lost 8 bases and J 5 bases, leaving 19 bases between the germline ends.

This clonotype was recorded many times. The chain uses TRBV20-1 and TRBJ2-3; D unresolved. V was shortened by 0 bases and J by 1 base, with 2 bases between the two germline ends. There are 12 residues in the CDR3. CDR1 DFQATT and CDR2 SNEGSKA come from the germline V gene (reference sequence). The CDR3 sequence: CSARDGTDTQYF. The CDR3 region has the DNA TGCAGTGCTAGAGATGGCACAGATACGCAGTATTTT.

V and J are TRBV7-9 and TRBJ2-5; 12 bases fit TRBD1. Trimming took 5 bases from V and 5 from J; bases not matched to a gene: 9. The germline V gene encodes CDR1 SEHNR and CDR2 FQNEAQ (reference sequence). This CDR3 spans 16 amino acids. The chain's CDR3 is CASSAAGTGGRETQYF. CDR3 DNA: TGTGCCAGCAGCGCCGCCGGGACAGGGGGCCGGGAGACCCAGTACTTC.

A remark on this clonotype: With a much larger clone just one base away, this may be a read error. V and J are TRBV12-3 or TRBV12-4 and TRBJ2-2, with TRBD2 matching 9 bases. The CDR3 is 18 residues long. CDR3 DNA sequence: TGTGCCAGCAGTACCCAGACCTTAGCGGGAGCACACACCGGGGAGCTGCTTTTT. It translates to CASSTQTLAGAHTGELLF.

In this sample, this clonotype turned up many times. The chain has TRBV20-1 and TRBJ1-1, with D perhaps TRBD1 (6 bases). Germline lookup yields CDR1 DFQATT and CDR2 SNEGSKA (reference sequence). The CDR3 consists of 13 residues. V gave up 6 bases and J gave up 0 bases, with 11 bases separating them. CDR3 loop: CSAPDRLNTEAFF. The CDR3 DNA is TGCAGTGCCCCAGACAGGTTGAACACTGAAGCTTTCTTT.

The chain carries TRBV4-1 and TRBJ2-2; tentatively, D is TRBD2 (5 bases). The CDR3 loop spans 17 amino acids. Germline CDR1 MGHRA, CDR2 YSYEKL. With 1 base removed from V and 0 bases from J, the gap between germline ends came to 12 bases. This CDR3 reads CASSQALLGTNTGELFF. In DNA, the CDR3 is TGCGCCAGCAGCCAAGCCTTACTAGGAACGAACACCGGGGAGCTGTTTTTT.

This clonotype was detected a few times. The chain couples TRBV10-3 to TRBJ2-2; the D is unclear. V was cut by 0 bases and J by 4 bases, with 12 bases left in between. The CDR3 extends over 16 amino acids. Looked up from germline, CDR1 is ENHRY and CDR2 is SYGVKD. CDR3 sequence (DNA): TGTGCCATCAGTGAGTCTGGGCGAGGCACCACCGGGGAGCTGTTTTTT. Translating it yields CAISESGRGTTGELFF.

The V gene is TRBV20-1, the J gene TRBJ2-3; no firm D call. The V gene lost 0 bases and the J gene lost 5 bases, with 12 bases spanning the gap. The CDR3 extends over 14 amino acids. In germline, CDR1 is DFQATT, CDR2 SNEGSKA (reference sequence). The CDR3 DNA is TGCAGTGCTAGAGAGAAACCCCCTAGAGATACGCAGTATTTT. It yields the protein CSAREKPPRDTQYF.

This clonotype was picked up one time. The chain employs TRBV24-1 and TRBJ2-3; D is unresolved. Trimming removed 1 base at V and 4 bases at J, with 14 bases between. Germline V lookup: CDR1 KGHDR, CDR2 SFDVKD. The CDR3 consists of 16 residues. CDR3 in amino acids: CATSDLSGQNPDTQYF. CDR3 DNA sequence: TGTGCCACCAGTGATTTAAGTGGGCAGAACCCAGATACGCAGTATTTT.

This clonotype has ten or more counts. V and J are TRBV7-9 and TRBJ1-2; 8 nucleotides agree with TRBD1. Germline lookup yields CDR1 SEHNR and CDR2 FQNEAQ (reference sequence). V lost 5 bases, J lost 6 bases, and 8 bases stayed unmatched. The CDR3 totals 14 residues. CDR3 sequence: CASSPNGQGHGYTF. In DNA form, the CDR3 reads TGTGCCAGCAGCCCGAACGGACAGGGACATGGCTACACCTTC.

This clonotype was seen ten or more times. The V gene is TRBV6-1, the J gene TRBJ1-5; D is unresolved. CDR1 MNHNS and CDR2 SASEGT come from the germline V gene. V was trimmed by 3 bases and J by 1 base, leaving 16 bases between them. The CDR3 has 17 residues. CDR3 amino acids: CASSELGSWASNQPQHF. The CDR3, as DNA: TGTGCCAGCAGTGAGTTGGGAAGCTGGGCGAGCAATCAGCCCCAGCATTTT.

This clonotype has more than one count but fewer than ten. The chain is built from TRBV6-1 and TRBJ2-3, with TRBD2 matching over 10 bases. The ends lost 3 bases at V and 6 bases at J; junction bases unmatched: 3. CDR3 length: 14 residues. Germline-derived CDR1 and CDR2 are MNHNS and SASEGT. CDR3 in DNA: TGTGCCAGCAGTGATCTAGCGGGAGACGATACGCAGTATTTT. This translates into CASSDLAGDDTQYF.

This clonotype was counted many times. The J gene is TRBJ2-6, the V gene TRBV29-1; D is perhaps TRBD1 (6 bases). This CDR3 comprises 15 residues. Trimming left V 5 bases short and J 0 bases short, with 11 bases between. Germline assignment: CDR1 SQVTM and CDR2 ANQGSEA. CDR3 loop: CSVKAGVSGANVLTF. The CDR3 DNA sequence: TGCAGCGTTAAGGCAGGGGTCTCTGGGGCCAACGTCCTGACTTTC.

This clonotype was detected many times. V gene TRBV27 combines with J gene TRBJ1-1; no firm D call. The CDR3 is 12 amino acids. The V and J ends lost 3 bases and 8 bases respectively, with 10 bases between them. Germline lookup yields CDR1 MNHEY and CDR2 SMNVEV (reference sequence). DNA of the CDR3: TGTGCCAGCAGTTTCAATAAGGGCGAAGCTTTCTTT. Encoded protein: CASSFNKGEAFF.

This chain links TRBV24-1 with TRBJ2-3; 15 nucleotides agree with TRBD2. Losses at the gene ends were 4 bases for V and 0 bases for J; bases not matched to a gene: 7. The CDR3 consists of 19 residues. CDR1 and CDR2 from the germline V gene are KGHDR and SFDVKD. The CDR3 region is CATSDPGLAGGFSTDTQYF. Written as DNA, the CDR3 is TGTGCCACCAGTGACCCGGGACTAGCGGGAGGATTTAGCACAGATACGCAGTATTTT.

The rearrangement links TRBV20-1 to TRBJ2-2; 8 bases are a match to TRBD2. The junction had 10 bases not matched to a gene; V was cut back by 6 bases and J by 4 bases. This CDR3 has 15 residues. Germline CDR1 reads DFQATT; CDR2 reads SNEGSKA (reference sequence). The CDR3 loop is CSAAEGLDGTGELFF. In DNA form, the CDR3 reads TGCAGTGCCGCTGAGGGACTAGATGGCACCGGGGAGCTGTTTTTT.

V gene TRBV11-2 combines with J gene TRBJ2-7, with a tentative D call TRBD1 (6 bases). CDR3 length: 15 amino acids. The V end was cut by 5 bases, the J end by 6 bases, with 20 bases between. The V gene's germline CDR1 is SGHAT and CDR2 FQNNGV. DNA for the CDR3: TGTGCCAGCAGCCCTGAAATTGGTGTAGGGGGCGAGCAGTACTTC. Residues: CASSPEIGVGGEQYF.

V and J are TRBV7-3 and TRBJ2-7; 10 bases map to TRBD2. Germline V gene data show CDR1 as SGHTA and CDR2 as FQGTGA. V trimming: 5 bases; J trimming: 2 bases; junction bases outside the gene matches: 6. The CDR3 covers 15 residues. CDR3 coding DNA: TGTGCCAGCAGCCAGCCTAGCGGGAGAACCTACGAGCAGTACTTC. Protein product: CASSQPSGRTYEQYF.